One sample yielded the 5 T cell receptor beta chains listed below, sequenced in a study of blood T cell repertoires in COVID-19. The table came from immunoSEQ multiplex PCR; TCRdb's copy has only in-frame clones and leaves some out. Seen here are around 56,000 clones, roughly three quarters observed once, and the top ten hold under 4%. The sample taken for sequencing was peripheral blood. These receptor sequences come from a man between 60 and 70 years old with acute or convalescent COVID-19.

V is TRBV2 and J is TRBJ1-1; a weak D match, TRBD1 (5 bases). In germline, CDR1 is SNHLY, CDR2 FYNNEI. The CDR3 consists of 15 residues. V was trimmed by 4 bases and J by 4 bases, leaving 16 bases between them. As DNA, the CDR3 is TGTGCCAGCAGTGCGCTGGATGGGGCGTTCACTGAAGCTTTCTTT. Its translation: CASSALDGAFTEAFF.

The V gene is TRBV5-1, the J gene TRBJ2-7; D is perhaps TRBD1 (6 bases). The germline gives CDR1 SGHRS, CDR2 YFSETQ. CDR3 size: 16 residues. V was cut by 0 bases and J by 3 bases, with 16 bases left in between. CDR3 DNA sequence: TGCGCCAGCAGCTTGGGGGGGCTGAGGGTGAACTACGAGCAGTACTTC. Residues: CASSLGGLRVNYEQYF.

In this sample, this clone turned up a few times. The genes are TRBV21-1 and TRBJ2-1; TRBD2 reflects the table's D call only, with no check against the DNA. TRBV21-1 is designated a pseudogene. The length of the CDR3 is 15 residues. CDR3 nucleotides: TGTGCCAGCAGCAAAAAAACTAGCAGGGACAATGAGCAGTTCTTC. Translating it yields CASSKKTSRDNEQFF.

This chain connects TRBV5-1 to TRBJ2-3; 7 bases are a match to TRBD2. Per the germline V gene, CDR1 is SGHRS and CDR2 is YFSETQ. With V trimmed by 4 bases and J by 4 bases, 12 bases remained unmatched. The CDR3 spans 16 residues. CDR3 sequence reads: CASSVRDYVMPDTQYF. DNA for the CDR3: TGCGCCAGCAGCGTCCGGGACTATGTTATGCCAGATACGCAGTATTTT.

The chain couples TRBV27 to TRBJ1-2; 8 bases agree with TRBD1. This CDR3 comprises 16 residues. Germline V gives CDR1 MNHEY, CDR2 SMNVEV (reference sequence). Unmatched junction bases numbered 13, after V lost 6 bases and J lost 4 bases. CDR3 in DNA: TGTGCCAGCAGCCCGACCTCGACAGGGGAGGGCTATGGCTACACCTTC. It encodes CASSPTSTGEGYGYTF.